This T cell receptor beta chain appears in the sequencing data of a study of T-cell memory formation after mild COVID-19. Whole-study findings and limits: Clones contracting across day 15 to 85 had a balanced CD4/CD8 profile; later expanding clones leaned CD4+.

TCRdb fed the 5' RACE reads into MiXCR, producing one record per CDR3 protein. The data show around 320,000 distinct CDR3 sequences, with around 28% seen just once and 13% held by the top ten. This CDR3 is built from 16 residues. V gave up 5 bases and J gave up 3 bases; unmatched junction bases: 10. CDR1 and CDR2 (germline): SGHVS, FQNEAQ. This clonotype occurred a few times. Antigen specificity is unknown. Input material: PBMCs or a T cell subset sorted from them (not recorded which). The receptor was isolated from an adult woman who had mild COVID-19 (a few samples of this study predate the infection). Cell type and time point are not known. The rearrangement uses TRBV7-8 and TRBJ2-7; 10 nucleotides match TRBD2. CDR3 DNA: TGTGCCAGCAGCGCCGAAGGCCTAGCGGGGGACTACGAGCAGTACTTC. It codes for CASSAEGLAGDYEQYF.